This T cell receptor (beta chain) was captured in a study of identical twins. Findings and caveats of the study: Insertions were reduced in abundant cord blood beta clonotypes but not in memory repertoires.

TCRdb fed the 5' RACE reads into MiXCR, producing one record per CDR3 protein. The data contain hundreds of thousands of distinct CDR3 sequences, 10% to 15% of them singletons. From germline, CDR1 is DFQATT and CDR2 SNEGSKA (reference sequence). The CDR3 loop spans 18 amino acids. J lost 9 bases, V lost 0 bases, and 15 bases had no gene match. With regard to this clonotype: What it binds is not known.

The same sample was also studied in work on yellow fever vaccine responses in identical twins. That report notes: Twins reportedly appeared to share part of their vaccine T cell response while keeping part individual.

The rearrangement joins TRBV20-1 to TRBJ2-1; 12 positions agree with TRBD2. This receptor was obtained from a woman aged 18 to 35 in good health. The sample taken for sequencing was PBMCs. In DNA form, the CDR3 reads TGCAGTGCTAGAGATCTACTAGCGGGGGGTCACAGGGGTGTTGAGCAGTTCTTC. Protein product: CSARDLLAGGHRGVEQFF.